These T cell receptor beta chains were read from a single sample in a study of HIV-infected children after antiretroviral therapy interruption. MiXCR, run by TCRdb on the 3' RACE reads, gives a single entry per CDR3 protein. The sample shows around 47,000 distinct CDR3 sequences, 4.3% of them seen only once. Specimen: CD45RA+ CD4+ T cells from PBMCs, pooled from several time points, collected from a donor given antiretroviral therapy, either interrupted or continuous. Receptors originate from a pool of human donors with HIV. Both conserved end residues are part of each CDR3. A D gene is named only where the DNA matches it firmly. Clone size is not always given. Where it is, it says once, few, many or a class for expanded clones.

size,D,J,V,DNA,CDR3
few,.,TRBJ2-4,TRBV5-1,TGCGCCAGCAGCTTGACGGGCCAAAACATTCAGTACTTC,CASSLTGQNIQYF
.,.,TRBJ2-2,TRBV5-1,TGCGCCAGCAGACAAGAGATGGCCACCGGGGAGCTGTTTTTT,CASRQEMATGELFF
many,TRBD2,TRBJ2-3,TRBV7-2,TGTGCCAGCAGCTGGGGACTAGCCCTCACAGATACGCAGTATTTT,CASSWGLALTDTQYF
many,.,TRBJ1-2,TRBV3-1,TGTGCCAGCACACAGGGAACTGGCTGGAGTGGCTACACCTTC,CASTQGTGWSGYTF
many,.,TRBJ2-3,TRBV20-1,TGCAGTGCCCCGGCGCGGGGTGGTATGAGCACAGATACGCAGTATTTT,CSAPARGGMSTDTQYF
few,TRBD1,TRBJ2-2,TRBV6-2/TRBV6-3,TGTGCCAGCAGGACAGGGTCTACCGGGGAGCTGTTTTTT,CASRTGSTGELFF
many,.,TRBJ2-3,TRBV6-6,TGTGCCAGCAGTTACTCTACCAATACGCAGTATTTT,CASSYSTNTQYF
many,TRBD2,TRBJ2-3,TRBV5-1,TGCGCCAGCAGCCCGAGGACTAGCGGGGACACAGATACGCAGTATTTT,CASSPRTSGDTDTQYF
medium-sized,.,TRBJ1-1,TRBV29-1,TGCAGCGTTGAAGGCTGGGGGAACACTGAAGCTTTCTTT,CSVEGWGNTEAFF
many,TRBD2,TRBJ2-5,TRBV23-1,TGCGCCAGCAGACGAGGGGGAGGACTAGCAGGCAGTCAGGAGACCCAGTACTTC,CASRRGGGLAGSQETQYF
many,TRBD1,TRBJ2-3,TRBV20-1,TGCAGTGCTAGGGACCCCCCGGGACAGGGGTTGATAGATACGCAGTATTTT,CSARDPPGQGLIDTQYF
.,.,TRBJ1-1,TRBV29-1,TGCAGCGTTGTGGGGCAGGGAGGTAGCACTGAAGCTTTCTTT,CSVVGQGGSTEAFF
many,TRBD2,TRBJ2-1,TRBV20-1,TGCAGTGCTAAACTAGCGGGGATATACAATGAGCAGTTCTTC,CSAKLAGIYNEQFF
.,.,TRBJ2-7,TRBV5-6,TGTGCCAGCAGCAAGGACGGCTCCTACGAGCAGTACTTC,CASSKDGSYEQYF
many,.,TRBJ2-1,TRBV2,TGTGCCAGCAGTCCGGTTTTAGAGAGCAATGAGCAGTTCTTC,CASSPVLESNEQFF